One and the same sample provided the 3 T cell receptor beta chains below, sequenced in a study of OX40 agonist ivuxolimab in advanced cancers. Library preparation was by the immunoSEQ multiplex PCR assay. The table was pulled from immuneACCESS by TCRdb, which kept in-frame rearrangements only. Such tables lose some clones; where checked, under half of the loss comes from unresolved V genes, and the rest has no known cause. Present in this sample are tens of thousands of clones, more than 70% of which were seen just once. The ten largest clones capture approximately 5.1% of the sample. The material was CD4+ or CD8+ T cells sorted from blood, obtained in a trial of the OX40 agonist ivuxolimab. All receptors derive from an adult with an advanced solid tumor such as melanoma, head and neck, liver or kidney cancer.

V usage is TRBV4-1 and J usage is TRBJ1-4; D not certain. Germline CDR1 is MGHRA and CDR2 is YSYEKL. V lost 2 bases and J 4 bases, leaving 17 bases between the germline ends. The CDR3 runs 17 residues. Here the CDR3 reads CASSQPTRGRNNEKLFF. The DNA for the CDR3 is TGCGCCAGCAGCCAACCTACCAGAGGACGGAATAATGAAAAACTGTTTTTT.

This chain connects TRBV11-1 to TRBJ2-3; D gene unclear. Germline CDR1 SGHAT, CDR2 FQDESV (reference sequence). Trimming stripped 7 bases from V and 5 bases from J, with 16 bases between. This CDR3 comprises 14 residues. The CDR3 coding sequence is TGTGCCAGCAACCCAGGACGGTGGGGAGATACGCAGTATTTT. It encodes CASNPGRWGDTQYF.

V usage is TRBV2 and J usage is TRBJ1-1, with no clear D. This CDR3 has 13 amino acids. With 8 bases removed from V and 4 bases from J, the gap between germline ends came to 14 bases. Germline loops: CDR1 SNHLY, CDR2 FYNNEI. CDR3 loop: CASLKKSGTEAFF. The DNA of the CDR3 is TGTGCCAGCCTAAAGAAAAGCGGCACTGAAGCTTTCTTT.